This TCR beta chain was found in a study of brain T cells in children with intractable seizures. The data were produced by immunoSEQ multiplex PCR, yet TCRdb's version contains in-frame clones alone and is incomplete. The data show approximately 60,000 clones, about 96% seen once. General study findings and limits: Pre- and post-surgery blood differed in depth, so pre-surgery absences may be undersampling.

The ends lost 0 bases at V and 4 bases at J; junction bases unmatched: 0. The CDR3 runs to 14 residues. Germline V lookup: CDR1 SGHRS, CDR2 YFSETQ. The sequenced cases were selected for having the highest brain T cell transcript signatures. Before surgery, patients took at least one anti-epileptic drug. Remarks on this clone: The antigen remains unidentified.

The chain links TRBV5-1 to TRBJ1-5; 8 bases line up with TRBD1. The receptor was derived from a boy in the first two years of life with focal cortical dysplasia and intractable seizures. The sequences come from peripheral blood, collected at surgery. DNA of the CDR3: TGCGCCAGCAGCTTGGGGACAGGGAATCAGCCCCAGCATTTT. Translation: CASSLGTGNQPQHF.